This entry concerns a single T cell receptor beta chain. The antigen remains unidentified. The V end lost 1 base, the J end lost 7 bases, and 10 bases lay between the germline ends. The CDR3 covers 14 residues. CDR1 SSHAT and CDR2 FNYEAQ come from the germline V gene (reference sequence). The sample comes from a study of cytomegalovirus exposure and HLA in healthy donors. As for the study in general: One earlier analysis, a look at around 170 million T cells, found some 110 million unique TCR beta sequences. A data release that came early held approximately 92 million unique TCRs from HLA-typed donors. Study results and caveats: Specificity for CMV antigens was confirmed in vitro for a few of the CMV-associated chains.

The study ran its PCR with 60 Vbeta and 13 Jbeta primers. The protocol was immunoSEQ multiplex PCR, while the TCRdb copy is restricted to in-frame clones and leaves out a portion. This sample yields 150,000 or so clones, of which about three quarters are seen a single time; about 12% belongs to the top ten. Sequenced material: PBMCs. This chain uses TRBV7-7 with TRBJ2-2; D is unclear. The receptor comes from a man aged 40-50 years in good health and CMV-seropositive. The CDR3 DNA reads TGTGCCAGCAGCTTAGGCCCCACCGGCGGGGAGCTGTTTTTT. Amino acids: CASSLGPTGGELFF.